The entry below describes one T cell receptor (beta chain). V was clipped by 6 bases and J by 3 bases; unmatched bases: 4. This CDR3 has 13 residues. Per the germline V gene, CDR1 is MNHEY and CDR2 is SVGAGI. Authors' processing steps: It was from reference gene primer amplification that nucleated cell counts were estimated. TCRdb's table, derived via immunoSEQ multiplex PCR, lists solely in-frame clones and lacks some. V, J and clone size derive from that table, while D and trimming were established from the DNA sequence. Seen here are about 81,000 clones, around 80% observed once, and the top ten hold less than 11%. The sample is drawn from a study of blood T cell repertoires in COVID-19. Study-wide background: Acute-phase and convalescent COVID-19 samples originated in the United States, Italy and Spain. T cells, B-cell-depleted T cells, or PBMCs supplied cDNA or gDNA.

This receptor was obtained from a man aged 55 to 70 with acute or convalescent COVID-19. Input material: peripheral blood. The rearrangement uses TRBV6-5 and TRBJ1-1; 7 nucleotides line up with TRBD1. The CDR3 reads CASSPDRDTEAFF. The CDR3 DNA reads as TGTGCCAGCAGCCCCGACAGGGACACTGAAGCTTTCTTT.